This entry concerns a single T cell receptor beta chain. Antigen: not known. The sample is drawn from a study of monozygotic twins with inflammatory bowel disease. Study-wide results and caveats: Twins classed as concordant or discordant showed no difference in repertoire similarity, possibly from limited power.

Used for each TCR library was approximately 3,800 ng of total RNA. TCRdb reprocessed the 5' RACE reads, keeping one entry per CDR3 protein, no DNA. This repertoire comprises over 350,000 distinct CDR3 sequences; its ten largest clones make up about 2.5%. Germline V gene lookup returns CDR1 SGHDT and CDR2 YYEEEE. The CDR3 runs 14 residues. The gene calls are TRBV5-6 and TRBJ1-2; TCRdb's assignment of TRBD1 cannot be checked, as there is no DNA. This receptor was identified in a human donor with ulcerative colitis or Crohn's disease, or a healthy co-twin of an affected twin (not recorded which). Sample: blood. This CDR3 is CASSFPDGGYGYTF.